This entry is about one TCR beta chain. What it binds is unknown. This record comes from a study of memory CD4+ T cells and cytomegalovirus serostatus. The wider study: This sample comes from healthy Belgian adults, roughly nine CMV seropositive, some 22 seronegative.

Assay used: immunoSEQ multiplex PCR; TCRdb lists only in-frame clones, some missing. Of some 52,000 clones listed, about 73% are singletons. Points from the study as a whole: Of 150 to 200 reported CMV TCRbeta sequences, just over 65 were found in memory CD4+ repertoires. Median bootstrapped AUC for CMV status was about 0.96 originally, less than 0.92 US-trained.

The CDR3 covers 14 residues. Germline CDR1 is LNHDA and CDR2 is SQIVND (reference sequence). V was pared by 8 bases and J by 5 bases, with 7 bases of the junction left unmatched. Single viable CD3+CD4+CD8-CD45RO+ cells were sorted as the memory CD4+ T cells. Total CD4+ T cells were enriched by CD4 positive selection. Sequencing used memory CD4+ T cells from blood. The source is an adult in good health and CMV-seronegative. The rearrangement joins TRBV19 to TRBJ2-3; 10 bases agree with TRBD2. The CDR3 reads CASGKRGGGDTQYF. For the CDR3, the DNA is TGTGCCAGTGGCAAGCGGGGGGGCGGAGATACGCAGTATTTT.